Below, 9 T cell receptor beta chains from the same sample are listed, as sequenced in a study of T cell responses to AZD1222 COVID-19 vaccine. The repertoire was sequenced with immunoSEQ multiplex PCR; TCRdb's copy has only in-frame clones and lacks some. This table holds approximately 94,000 clones, 88% found once. The source material was peripheral blood, sampled on day 0 of AZD1222 vaccination. The receptors come from an adult in good health.

The chain has TRBV5-8 and TRBJ1-1, with D maybe TRBD1 (5 bases). In germline, CDR1 is SGHTS, CDR2 YDEGEE. V lost 1 base, J lost 3 bases, and 13 bases lay in between. This CDR3 has 15 amino acids. The CDR3 bases are TGTGCCAGCAGCTTGACGTCCTGGGGGTACACTGAAGCTTTCTTT. The encoded protein is CASSLTSWGYTEAFF. Combining the CDR3 with reference TRBV5-8 and TRBJ1-1 gives the whole variable domain EAGVTQSPTHLIKTRGQQATLRCSPISGHTSVYWYQQALGLGLQFLLWYDEGEERNRGNFPPRFSGRQFPNYSSELNVNALELEDSALYLCASSLTSWGYTEAFFGQGTRLTVV.

This clone was counted once. This chain connects TRBV6-5 to TRBJ1-2; tentatively, D is TRBD1 (5 bases). Germline-derived CDR1 and CDR2 are MNHEY and SVGAGI. The CDR3 runs to 15 residues. With 5 bases removed from V and 4 bases from J, the gap between germline ends came to 17 bases. As DNA, the CDR3 is TGTGCCAGCAGTCCCCCGGGGCGCGGAGTCTATGGCTACACCTTC. Translation: CASSPPGRGVYGYTF.

V and J are TRBV15 and TRBJ2-4; D unclear. The germline CDR1 and CDR2 sequences are LNHNV and YYDKDF (reference sequence). V was trimmed by 0 bases and J by 13 bases, leaving 10 bases between them. The CDR3 is 12 amino acids. The CDR3 spells CATSRDERPQYF. The CDR3 DNA reads TGTGCCACCAGCAGAGACGAAAGACCCCAGTACTTC.

The chain is built from TRBV28 and TRBJ2-5; TRBD1 agrees at 8 bases. Germline assignment: CDR1 MDHEN and CDR2 SYDVKM. With V trimmed by 3 bases and J by 5 bases, 5 bases remained unmatched. CDR3 length: 14 residues. The CDR3 region is CASSFGRGRETQYF. The CDR3 nucleotides read TGTGCCAGCAGTTTTGGCAGGGGGCGCGAGACCCAGTACTTC.

This clone was counted a few times. This chain joins TRBV4-2 and TRBJ1-1; D uncertain. The V gene's germline CDR1 is LGHNA and CDR2 YNFKEQ. This CDR3 is 11 amino acids long. V was shortened by 0 bases and J by 11 bases, with 7 bases between the two germline ends. The CDR3 loop is CASSQESSAFF. The CDR3 bases are TGTGCCAGCAGCCAAGAAAGCTCGGCTTTCTTT.

The chain is built from TRBV5-1 and TRBJ1-3; the D is unclear. CDR3 size: 14 residues. Trimming pared 0 bases from V and 1 base from J, leaving 5 bases between. CDR1 and CDR2 (germline): SGHRS, YFSETQ. The DNA of the CDR3 is TGCGCCAGCAGCTTGGCACTGTCTGGAAACACCATATATTTT. Translated: CASSLALSGNTIYF.

The chain is built from TRBV18 and TRBJ2-7; D is undetermined. Germline V gene data show CDR1 as KGHSH and CDR2 as LQKENI. Trimming pared 4 bases from V and 0 bases from J, leaving 16 bases between. The CDR3 runs 16 residues. The CDR3 DNA is TGTGCCAGCTCACGAGTCGGGTCCAGTTCCTCCTACGAGCAGTACTTC. This codes for CASSRVGSSSSYEQYF.

This rearrangement joins TRBV30 to TRBJ2-5, with 8 nucleotides matching TRBD1. Trimming removed 3 bases from V and 4 bases from J; junction bases left unmatched: 10. CDR1 and CDR2 from the germline V gene are GTSNPN and SVGIG (reference sequence). The CDR3 contains 15 residues. Here the CDR3 DNA reads TGTGCCTGGAGCGGACAGGGTGATTTTGGAGAGACCCAGTACTTC. It encodes CAWSGQGDFGETQYF.

This clone was counted only a few times. The chain uses TRBV6-2 or TRBV6-3 and TRBJ1-5, with unresolved D. The V gene's germline CDR1 is MNHEY and CDR2 SVGEGT. This CDR3 is 14 amino acids long. The V gene lost 2 bases and the J gene lost 5 bases, with 10 bases spanning the gap. The CDR3 nucleotides are TGTGCCAGCAGTTACGGGTCAGCCGATCAGCCCCAGCATTTT. This translates into CASSYGSADQPQHF.